This TCR beta chain was retrieved from a study of CD8 T cells in ankylosing spondylitis. Each CDR3 protein is one row after TCRdb ran MiXCR on the 5' RACE reads. The table shows about 460,000 distinct CDR3 sequences, with about 5.2% occurring only once. On this clonotype: Its target is unknown.

Notes on the study in general: The study looked at matched synovial fluid samples from ankylosing spondylitis patients. Disease-linked clones were reported to be significantly enriched there. Characteristic of ankylosing spondylitis blood, it appeared, was a TCR beta motif comprising roughly 8 highly homologous variants. Relatively rare in peripheral blood, disease-linked clones were also CD8+.

Trimming pared 3 bases from V and 7 bases from J, leaving 12 bases between. Germline CDR1 is SQVTM and CDR2 is ANQGSEA. The CDR3 runs to 13 residues. The clonotype was recovered from a male donor with ankylosing spondylitis. Sequencing was done on a sample of blood, either unsorted or a sorted T cell fraction (not recorded which). The genes are TRBV29-1 and TRBJ2-2; tentative D call: TRBD2 (6 bases). The CDR3: CSVEEGVGGELFF. The CDR3 DNA follows: TGCAGCGTTGAGGAGGGAGTCGGCGGGGAGCTGTTTTTT.